The table lists the clone carrying this T cell receptor (beta chain) with a few counts. TCR beta CDR3 regions were amplified from RNA. The TCR CDR3 first-round RT-PCR relied on the HTBI primer set. TCRdb reprocessed the multiplex PCR reads with MiXCR, giving one entry per CDR3 protein. The sample has under 450,000 distinct CDR3 sequences, about a sixth seen once; the top ten hold around 35%. This sample was included in a study of T cells in Graves' hyperthyroidism and ophthalmopathy. There are 15 residues in the CDR3. V lost 5 bases and J 7 bases, leaving 23 bases between the germline ends. Germline V CDR1 and CDR2: DFQATT, SNEGSKA (reference sequence).

What was sequenced was blood. This chain joins TRBV20-1 and TRBJ1-2, with D perhaps TRBD1 (6 bases). This receptor was taken from a woman aged 25 to 39 with Graves' hyperthyroidism that later progressed to Graves' ophthalmopathy. As DNA, the CDR3 is TGCAGTGCTCGACCGCCGGACAGTTTGGTGTTTGGCTACACCTTC. It translates to CSARPPDSLVFGYTF.